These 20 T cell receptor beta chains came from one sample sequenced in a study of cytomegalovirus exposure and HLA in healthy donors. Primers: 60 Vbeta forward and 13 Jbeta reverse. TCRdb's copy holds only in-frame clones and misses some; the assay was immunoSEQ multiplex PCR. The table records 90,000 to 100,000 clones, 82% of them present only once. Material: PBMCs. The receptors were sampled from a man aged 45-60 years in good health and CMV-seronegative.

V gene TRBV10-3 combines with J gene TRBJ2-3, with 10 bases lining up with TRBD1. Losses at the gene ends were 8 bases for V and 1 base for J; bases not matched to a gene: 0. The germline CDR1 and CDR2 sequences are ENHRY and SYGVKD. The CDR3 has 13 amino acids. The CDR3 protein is CAIGQGGTDTQYF. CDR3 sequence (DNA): TGTGCCATCGGACAGGGGGGCACAGATACGCAGTATTTT.

CDR3 bases: TGTGCCAGCAGTCCCCTGGGTCGGGAGGGCCGGGGCAATGAGCAGTTCTTC. Its protein product is CASSPLGREGRGNEQFF. The rearrangement uses TRBV28 and TRBJ2-1, with 8 nucleotides matching TRBD2. Germline trimming cut 5 bases from V and 6 bases from J; bases unmatched to any gene: 15. The CDR3 is made up of 17 amino acids. From germline, CDR1 is MDHEN and CDR2 SYDVKM.

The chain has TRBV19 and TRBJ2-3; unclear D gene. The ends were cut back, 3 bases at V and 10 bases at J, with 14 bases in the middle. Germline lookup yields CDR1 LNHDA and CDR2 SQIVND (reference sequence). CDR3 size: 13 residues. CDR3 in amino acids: CASSMATWQAQYF. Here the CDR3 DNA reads TGTGCCAGTAGTATGGCCACGTGGCAGGCGCAGTATTTT.

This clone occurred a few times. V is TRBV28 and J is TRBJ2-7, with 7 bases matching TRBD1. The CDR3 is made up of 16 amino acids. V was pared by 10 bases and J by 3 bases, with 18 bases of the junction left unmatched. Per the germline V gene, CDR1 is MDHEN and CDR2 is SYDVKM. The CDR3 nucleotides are TGTGCCACCTCTTCCTCCCCGGACAGGACCGGCTACGAGCAGTACTTC. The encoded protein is CATSSSPDRTGYEQYF.

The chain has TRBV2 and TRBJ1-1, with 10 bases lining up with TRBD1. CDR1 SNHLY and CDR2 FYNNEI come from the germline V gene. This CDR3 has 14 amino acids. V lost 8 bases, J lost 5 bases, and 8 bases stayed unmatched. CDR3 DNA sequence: TGTGCCAGCTGCTCCGGGACAGGGGTTACTGAAGCTTTCTTT. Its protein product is CASCSGTGVTEAFF.

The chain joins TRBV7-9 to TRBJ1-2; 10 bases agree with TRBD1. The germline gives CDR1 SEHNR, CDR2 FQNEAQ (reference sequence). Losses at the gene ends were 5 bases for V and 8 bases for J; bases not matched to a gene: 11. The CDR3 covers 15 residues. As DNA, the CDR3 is TGTGCCAGCAGCCGAACGACAGGGGGCGAGGAGGGCTACACCTTC. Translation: CASSRTTGGEEGYTF.

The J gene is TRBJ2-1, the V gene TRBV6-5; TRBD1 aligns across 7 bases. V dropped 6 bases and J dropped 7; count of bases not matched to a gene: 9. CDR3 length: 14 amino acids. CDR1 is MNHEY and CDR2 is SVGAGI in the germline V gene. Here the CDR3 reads CASRLTTGLNEQFF. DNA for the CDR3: TGTGCCAGCAGACTTACGACAGGGTTAAATGAGCAGTTCTTC.

This chain's CDR3 is CAISESRGSSYEQYF. CDR3 nucleotides: TGTGCCATCAGTGAGTCGAGAGGGAGTAGCTACGAGCAGTACTTC. The chain couples TRBV10-3 to TRBJ2-7; D may be TRBD2 (5 bases). V dropped 0 bases and J dropped 3 bases, with 12 bases sitting between them. There are 15 residues in the CDR3. CDR1 is ENHRY, CDR2 SYGVKD, per germline.

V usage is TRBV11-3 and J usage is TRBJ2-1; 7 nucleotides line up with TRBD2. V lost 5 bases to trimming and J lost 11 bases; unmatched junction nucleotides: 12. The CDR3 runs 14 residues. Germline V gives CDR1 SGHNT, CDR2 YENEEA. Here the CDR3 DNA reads TGTGCCAGCAGCCCTAGTAGAGGGAGGGCCCAGCAGTTCTTC. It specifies CASSPSRGRAQQFF.

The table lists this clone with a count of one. CDR3 sequence: CASSLRTGQDTEAFF. The CDR3 DNA reads as TGTGCCAGCTCACTGAGGACAGGGCAGGACACTGAAGCTTTCTTT. This chain uses TRBV18 with TRBJ1-1, with 8 bases aligning to TRBD1. This CDR3 has 15 amino acids. Losses at the gene ends were 4 bases for V and 3 bases for J; bases not matched to a gene: 7. CDR1 is KGHSH and CDR2 is LQKENI in the germline V gene.

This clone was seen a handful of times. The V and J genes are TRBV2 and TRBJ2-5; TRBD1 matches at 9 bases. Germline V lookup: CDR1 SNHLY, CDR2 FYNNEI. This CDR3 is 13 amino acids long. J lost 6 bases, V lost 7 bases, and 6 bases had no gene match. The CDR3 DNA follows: TGTGCCAGCACCTCCGGGACAGGGAAGACCCAGTACTTC. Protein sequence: CASTSGTGKTQYF.

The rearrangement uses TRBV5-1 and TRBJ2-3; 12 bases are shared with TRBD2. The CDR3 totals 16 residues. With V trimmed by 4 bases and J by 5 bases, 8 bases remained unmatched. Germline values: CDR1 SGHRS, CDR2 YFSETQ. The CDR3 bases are TGCGCCAGCAGCGAGCAACTAGCGGGAGGAGAAGATACGCAGTATTTT. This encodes CASSEQLAGGEDTQYF.

The CDR3 spells CASSQGNYGYTF. CDR3 coding DNA: TGTGCCAGCAGCCAGGGGAACTATGGCTACACCTTC. The chain is built from TRBV7-9 and TRBJ1-2; a possible D gene is TRBD1 (6 bases). Trimming took 5 bases from V and 2 from J, leaving 6 bases between them. Germline V gene lookup returns CDR1 SEHNR and CDR2 FQNEAQ (reference sequence). The CDR3 is 12 amino acids.

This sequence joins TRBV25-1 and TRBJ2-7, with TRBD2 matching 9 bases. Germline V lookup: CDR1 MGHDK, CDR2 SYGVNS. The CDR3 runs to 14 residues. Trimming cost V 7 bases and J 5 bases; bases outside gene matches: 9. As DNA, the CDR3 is TGTGCCAGCAATATAGCGGGAGCTAAAGACGAGCAGTACTTC. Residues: CASNIAGAKDEQYF.

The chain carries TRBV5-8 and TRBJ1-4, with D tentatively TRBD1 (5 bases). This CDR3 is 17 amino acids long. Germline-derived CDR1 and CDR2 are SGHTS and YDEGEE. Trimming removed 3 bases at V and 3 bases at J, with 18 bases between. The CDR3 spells CASSSPGDWRSNEKLFF. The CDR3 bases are TGTGCCAGCAGCTCCCCCGGGGACTGGCGCTCTAATGAAAAACTGTTTTTT.

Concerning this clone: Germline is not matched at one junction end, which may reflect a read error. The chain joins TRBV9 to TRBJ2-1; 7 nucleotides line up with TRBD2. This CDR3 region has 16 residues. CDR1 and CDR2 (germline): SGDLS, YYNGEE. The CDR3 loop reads CASGVGGGSSYNEQFF. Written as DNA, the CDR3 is TGTGCCAGCGGCGTAGGAGGCGGGAGCTCCTACAATGAGCAGTTCTTC.

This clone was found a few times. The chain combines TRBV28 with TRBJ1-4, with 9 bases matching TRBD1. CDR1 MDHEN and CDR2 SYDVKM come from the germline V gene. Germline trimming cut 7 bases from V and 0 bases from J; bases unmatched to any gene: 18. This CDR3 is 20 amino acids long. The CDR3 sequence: CASKGRLGYRGLSTNEKLFF. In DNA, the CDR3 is TGTGCCAGCAAAGGACGGTTGGGATACAGGGGGCTTTCAACTAATGAAAAACTGTTTTTT.

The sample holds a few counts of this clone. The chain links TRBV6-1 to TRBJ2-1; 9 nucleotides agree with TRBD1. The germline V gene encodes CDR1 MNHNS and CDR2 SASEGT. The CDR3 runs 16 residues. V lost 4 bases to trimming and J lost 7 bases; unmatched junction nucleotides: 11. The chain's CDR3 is CASSVIIGQGSNEQFF. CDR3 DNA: TGTGCCAGCAGTGTAATAATAGGACAGGGGAGTAATGAGCAGTTCTTC.

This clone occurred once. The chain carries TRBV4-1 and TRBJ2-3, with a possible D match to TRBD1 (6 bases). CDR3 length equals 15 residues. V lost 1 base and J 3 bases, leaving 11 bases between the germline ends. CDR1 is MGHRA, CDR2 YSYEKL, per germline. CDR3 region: CASSQGQGLTDTQYF. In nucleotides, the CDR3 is TGCGCCAGCAGCCAAGGTCAGGGGTTGACAGATACGCAGTATTTT.

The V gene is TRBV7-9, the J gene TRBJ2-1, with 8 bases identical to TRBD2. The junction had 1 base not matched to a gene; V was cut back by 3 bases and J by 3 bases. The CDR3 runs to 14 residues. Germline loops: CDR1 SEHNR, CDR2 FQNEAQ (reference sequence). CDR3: CASSFLAGYNEQFF. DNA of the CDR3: TGTGCCAGCAGCTTCCTAGCGGGCTACAATGAGCAGTTCTTC.